Detailed here is one TCR beta chain. This sample was taken from a study of shared clonotypes between healthy human individuals. This CDR3 spans 14 amino acids. Germline loops: CDR1 SGHTA, CDR2 FQGNSA. V lost 5 bases to trimming and J lost 6 bases, with 16 bases between them. Investigators spread the genomic DNA of each subset evenly over several immunoSEQ plates. On ten immunoSEQ deep assay plates, unsorted PBMC DNA was sequenced. Method: immunoSEQ multiplex PCR; TCRdb's copy keeps in-frame clones and lacks some. The sample lists roughly 490,000 clones; 76% were seen once. Source material: PBMCs. The chain is built from TRBV7-2 and TRBJ1-1; maybe TRBD1 (5 bases). The clonotype comes from a middle-aged woman in good health. Some clones in this sample may be carry-over from other donors' samples. The CDR3 nucleotides are TGTGCCAGCAGCCCCCTGAGCGTGACAGCTGAAGCTTTCTTT. Its protein product is CASSPLSVTAEAFF.